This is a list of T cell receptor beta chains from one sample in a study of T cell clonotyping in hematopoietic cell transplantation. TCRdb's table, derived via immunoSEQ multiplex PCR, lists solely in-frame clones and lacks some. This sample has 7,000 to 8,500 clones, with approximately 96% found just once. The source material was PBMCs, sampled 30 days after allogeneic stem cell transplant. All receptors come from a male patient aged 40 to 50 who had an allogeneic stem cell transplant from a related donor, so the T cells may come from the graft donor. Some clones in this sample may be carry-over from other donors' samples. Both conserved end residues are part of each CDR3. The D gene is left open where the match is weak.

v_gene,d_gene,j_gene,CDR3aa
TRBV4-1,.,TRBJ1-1,CASSQGNTEAFF
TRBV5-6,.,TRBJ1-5,CASSYSDSRNQPQHF
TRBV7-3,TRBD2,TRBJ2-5,CASSSGLAGFRETQYF
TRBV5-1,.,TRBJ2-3,CASSLGRVPDTQYF
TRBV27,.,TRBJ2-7,CASSPQTGTLGGEQYF
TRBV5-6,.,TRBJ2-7,CASSLARQDSYEQYF
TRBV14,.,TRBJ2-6,CASSPTRQGGGSGANVLTF
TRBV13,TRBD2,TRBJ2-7,CASSLGTSGGPYEQYF
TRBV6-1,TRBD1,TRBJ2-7,CASSDNRGFFPYEQYF
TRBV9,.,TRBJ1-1,CASSAWKTARRTEAFF
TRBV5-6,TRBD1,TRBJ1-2,CASSVGTGLNTF
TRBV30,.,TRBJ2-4,CAWQRGSAKNIQYF
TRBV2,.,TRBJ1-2,CASNGAPYGYTF
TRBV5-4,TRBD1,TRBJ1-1,CASSDRVNTEAFF
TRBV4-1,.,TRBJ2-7,CASSFRIRADYTYEQYF
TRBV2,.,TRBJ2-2,CASSLSSNTGELFF
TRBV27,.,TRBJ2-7,CASSLSFPGVVPYEQYF
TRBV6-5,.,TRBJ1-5,CASSYSGQRNQPQHF
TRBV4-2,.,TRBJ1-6,CASSQDPGGGSPLHF
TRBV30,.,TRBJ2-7,CAWSVKGRDVYEQYF
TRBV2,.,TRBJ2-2,CASRGNGAGELFF
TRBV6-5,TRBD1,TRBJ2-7,CASSYSAAGGAYEQYF
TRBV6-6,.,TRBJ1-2,CASSYIGGVGYGYTF
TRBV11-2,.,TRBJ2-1,CASSLVGVGEQFF
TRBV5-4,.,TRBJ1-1,CASSQPGPLPAFF
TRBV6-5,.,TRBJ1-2,CASRVGHYYGYTF
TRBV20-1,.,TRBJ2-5,CSAREYETQYF
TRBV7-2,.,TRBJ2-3,CASSLADTQYF
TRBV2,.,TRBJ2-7,CASRNTYEQYF
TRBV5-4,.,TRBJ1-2,CASSPTGSGYGYTF
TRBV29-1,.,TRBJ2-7,CSVEGTAYEQYF
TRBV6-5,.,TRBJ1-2,CASMGRASYGYTF
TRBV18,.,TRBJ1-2,CASSPPTGVYGYTF
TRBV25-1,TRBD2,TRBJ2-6,CASSEYTGGSGANVLTF
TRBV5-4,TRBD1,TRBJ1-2,CASTLQGAYGYTF
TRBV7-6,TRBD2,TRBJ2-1,CASSLAFWRGDNEQFF
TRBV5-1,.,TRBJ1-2,CASSLAGEYGYTF
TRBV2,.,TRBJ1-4,CASSVEEKLFF
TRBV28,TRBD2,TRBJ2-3,CASSFLTSGGVTDTQYF
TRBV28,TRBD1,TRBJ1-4,CASSSGSGTGHEKLFF
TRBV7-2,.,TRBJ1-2,CASSVPGNGPRFGYTF
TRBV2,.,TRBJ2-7,CASRSPGGAVAEQYF
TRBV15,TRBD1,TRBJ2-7,CATSRFLMTSGTGASYEQYF
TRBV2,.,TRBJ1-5,CASRTRGSNQPQHF
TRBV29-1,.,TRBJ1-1,CSVQKQAGAFF
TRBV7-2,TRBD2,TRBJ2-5,CASSFGAFGGKETQYF
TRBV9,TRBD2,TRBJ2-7,CASSVAPGLGSYEQYF
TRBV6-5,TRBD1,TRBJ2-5,CASSSRTGDQYF
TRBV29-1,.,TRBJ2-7,CSGLGVTAREQYF
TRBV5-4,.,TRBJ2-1,CASSSQGSNEQFF
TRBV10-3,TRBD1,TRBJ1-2,CAISAGTAYGYTF
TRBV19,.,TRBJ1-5,CASSISKVGNQPQHF
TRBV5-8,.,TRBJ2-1,CASSFFWGASSYNEQFF